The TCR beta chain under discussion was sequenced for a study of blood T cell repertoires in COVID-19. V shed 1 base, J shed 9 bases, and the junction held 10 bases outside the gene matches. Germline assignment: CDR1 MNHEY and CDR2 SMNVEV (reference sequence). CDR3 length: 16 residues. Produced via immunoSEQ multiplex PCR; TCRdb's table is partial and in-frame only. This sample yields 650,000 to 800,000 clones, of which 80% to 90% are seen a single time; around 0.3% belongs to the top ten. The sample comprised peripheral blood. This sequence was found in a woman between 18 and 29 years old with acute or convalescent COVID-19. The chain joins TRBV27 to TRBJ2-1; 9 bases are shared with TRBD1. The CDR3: CASSLYQSRQGVEQFF. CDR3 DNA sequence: TGTGCCAGCAGTTTATATCAGTCGAGACAGGGGGTTGAGCAGTTCTTC.